The 5 T cell receptor beta chains reported below all come from one sample, sequenced in a study of blood T cell repertoires in COVID-19. Profiling relied on immunoSEQ multiplex PCR, and the TCRdb table lists in-frame clones only, not all of them. The sample has approximately 300,000 clones; around 81% are singletons. Sequencing was done on a sample of peripheral blood. Receptor source: a woman aged 50 to 60 with active or convalescent COVID-19.

For the CDR3, the DNA is TGTGCCAGCAGTCTTCCGGGACAGGCCCAGTACTTC. Translation gives CASSLPGQAQYF. V and J are TRBV28 and TRBJ2-4; 8 bases map to TRBD1. The CDR3 consists of 12 residues. V lost 5 bases to trimming and J lost 13 bases; unmatched junction nucleotides: 7. Looked up from germline, CDR1 is MDHEN and CDR2 is SYDVKM. The complete variable domain, with remaining parts taken from reference TRBV28 and TRBJ2-4, reads DVKVTQSSRYLVKRTGEKVFLECVQDMDHENMFWYRQDPGLGLRLIYFSYDVKMKEKGDIPEGYSVSREKKERFSLILESASTNQTSMYLCASSLPGQAQYFGAGTRLSVL.

V and J are TRBV19 and TRBJ2-2; weak D call: TRBD2 (6 bases). Germline V gene data show CDR1 as LNHDA and CDR2 as SQIVND (reference sequence). The CDR3 has 13 residues. Between the trimmed V and J ends, which lost 8 bases and 8 bases, there was a span of 15 bases. The CDR3 DNA is TGTGCCAGTGGTTGGGGACTTCGGGGGGAGCTGTTTTTT. Translated, it gives CASGWGLRGELFF.

This clone has a handful of counts. The V call is TRBV28, the J call TRBJ1-5; D not resolved. The CDR3 totals 11 residues. V dropped 6 bases and J dropped 9 bases, with 9 bases sitting between them. Germline CDR1 reads MDHEN; CDR2 reads SYDVKM. CDR3 coding DNA: TGTGCCAGCAGCCCGGGGATGCCCCAGCATTTT. Protein sequence: CASSPGMPQHF.

This sequence joins TRBV15 and TRBJ1-1; D might be TRBD1 (6 bases). The CDR3 is 13 residues long. Trimming removed 3 bases from V and 6 bases from J, with 11 bases in between. Germline V gene lookup returns CDR1 LNHNV and CDR2 YYDKDF (reference sequence). The CDR3 here is CATSRGRGSEAFF. CDR3 bases: TGTGCCACCAGCAGGGGCAGGGGATCTGAAGCTTTCTTT.

V and J are TRBV11-2 and TRBJ2-1, with 15 positions matching TRBD2. Germline CDR1 SGHAT, CDR2 FQNNGV. J lost 8 bases, V lost 5 bases, and 4 bases had no gene match. There are 15 residues in the CDR3. The DNA for the CDR3 is TGTGCCAGCAGCCGGACTAGCGGGAGGGTCGATGAGCAGTTCTTC. It specifies CASSRTSGRVDEQFF.